This T cell receptor beta chain was profiled in a study of PD-L1 blockade in urothelial cancer. Study-level information: Atezolizumab therapy began for patients in 2014, dosed at 1,200 mg intravenously every 3 weeks. Analysis of blood occurred 3 weeks (second dose) and 6 weeks after treatment start. Median blood clonality was approximately 0.08, with 86,000 or so unique TCRs.

CDR1 and CDR2 (germline): ENHRY, SYGVKD. V was shortened by 0 bases and J by 3 bases, with 8 bases between the two germline ends. The CDR3 has 14 amino acids. The assay was immunoSEQ multiplex PCR, and TCRdb's table has in-frame clones only and misses some. The sample has 65,000 to 80,000 clones; 85% to 90% are singletons. Time point defined: pretreatment peripheral blood. The patients' disease, urothelial carcinoma, was locally advanced or metastatic. This chain uses TRBV10-3 with TRBJ2-5; weak D call: TRBD1 (5 bases). The receptor's source is a man between 65 and 85 years old with urothelial cancer. Specimen: PBMCs, collected around atezolizumab (anti-PD-L1) treatment. The CDR3 loop is CAISESGREETQYF. CDR3 coding DNA: TGTGCCATCAGTGAGTCAGGCAGGGAAGAGACCCAGTACTTC.